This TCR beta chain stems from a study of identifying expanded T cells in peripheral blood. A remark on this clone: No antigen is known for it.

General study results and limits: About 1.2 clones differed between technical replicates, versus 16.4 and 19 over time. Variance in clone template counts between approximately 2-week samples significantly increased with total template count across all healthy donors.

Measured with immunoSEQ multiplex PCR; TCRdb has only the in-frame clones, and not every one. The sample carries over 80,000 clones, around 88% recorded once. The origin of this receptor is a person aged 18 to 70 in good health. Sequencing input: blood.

CDR3 bases: TGTGCCAGCAGCTTCGCCCTACGAGAGACCCAGTACTTC. It translates to CASSFALRETQYF. The chain couples TRBV7-2 to TRBJ2-5; D is uncertain. The CDR3 totals 13 residues. V lost 3 bases and J 4 bases, leaving 9 bases between the germline ends. The germline CDR1 and CDR2 sequences are SGHTA and FQGNSA.